This record looks at one TCR beta chain sequence and its context. Its antigen is as yet unknown. This sample was included in a study of tumor-infiltrating lymphocytes in primary liver carcinoma. Study summary: The study obtained roughly 3.65 to 8 million productive TCRbeta reads per sample, similar across tissue types.

A primer matching the constant region was used to make TCR beta cDNA from approximately 0.45 ug of total RNA. Construction of TCR beta libraries relied on three successive nested multiplex PCR rounds employing slightly modified ARM-PCR. TCRdb passed the multiplex PCR reads through MiXCR, listing each CDR3 protein once. The sample holds approximately 80,000 distinct CDR3 sequences, 69% seen once. Study-level points and caveats: Tumor region pairs shared more overlap than did tumor-adjacent and tumor-blood pairs. Tumor top-250-clone fraction significantly exceeded that of blood (p = 0.039).

The roughly 20-31 mg bulk tissue piece was not sorted before simultaneous RNA and DNA extraction. The sequenced material came from tumor-adjacent normal liver tissue. This sequence was found in a man aged 35 to 55 with primary liver carcinoma and hepatitis B virus infection.

The CDR3 loop reads CASSLDFGRPSSYEQYF. The CDR3 DNA reads as TGTGCCAGCAGCTTAGACTTCGGGAGACCCAGCTCCTACGAGCAGTACTTC. This chain links TRBV11-2 with TRBJ2-7; TRBD2 is a possible D gene (6 bases). The CDR3 is 17 amino acids. V lost 0 bases and J 0 bases, leaving 15 bases between the germline ends. Germline V lookup: CDR1 SGHAT, CDR2 FQNNGV. Full variable domain (missing parts from reference TRBV11-2 and TRBJ2-7): EAGVAQSPRYKIIEKRQSVAFWCNPISGHATLYWYQQILGQGPKLLIQFQNNGVVDDSQLPKDRFSAERLKGVDSTLKIQPAKLEDSAVYLCASSLDFGRPSSYEQYFGPGTRLTVT.